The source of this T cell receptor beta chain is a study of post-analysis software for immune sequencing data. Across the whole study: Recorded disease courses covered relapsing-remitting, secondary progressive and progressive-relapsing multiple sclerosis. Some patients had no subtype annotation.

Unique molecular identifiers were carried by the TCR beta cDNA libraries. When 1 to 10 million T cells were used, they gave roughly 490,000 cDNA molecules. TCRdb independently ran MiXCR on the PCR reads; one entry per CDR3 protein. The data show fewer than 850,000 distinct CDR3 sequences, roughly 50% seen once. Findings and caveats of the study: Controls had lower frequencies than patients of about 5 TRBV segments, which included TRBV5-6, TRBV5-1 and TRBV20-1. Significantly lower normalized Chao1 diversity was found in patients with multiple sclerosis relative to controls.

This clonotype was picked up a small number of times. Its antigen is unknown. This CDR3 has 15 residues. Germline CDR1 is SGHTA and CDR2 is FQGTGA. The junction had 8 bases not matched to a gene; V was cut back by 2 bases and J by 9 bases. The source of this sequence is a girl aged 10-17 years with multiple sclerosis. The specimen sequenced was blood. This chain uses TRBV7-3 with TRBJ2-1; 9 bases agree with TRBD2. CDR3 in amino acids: CASSLAGGPGGEQFF. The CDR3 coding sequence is TGTGCCAGCAGCTTAGCGGGAGGGCCTGGGGGTGAGCAGTTCTTC.